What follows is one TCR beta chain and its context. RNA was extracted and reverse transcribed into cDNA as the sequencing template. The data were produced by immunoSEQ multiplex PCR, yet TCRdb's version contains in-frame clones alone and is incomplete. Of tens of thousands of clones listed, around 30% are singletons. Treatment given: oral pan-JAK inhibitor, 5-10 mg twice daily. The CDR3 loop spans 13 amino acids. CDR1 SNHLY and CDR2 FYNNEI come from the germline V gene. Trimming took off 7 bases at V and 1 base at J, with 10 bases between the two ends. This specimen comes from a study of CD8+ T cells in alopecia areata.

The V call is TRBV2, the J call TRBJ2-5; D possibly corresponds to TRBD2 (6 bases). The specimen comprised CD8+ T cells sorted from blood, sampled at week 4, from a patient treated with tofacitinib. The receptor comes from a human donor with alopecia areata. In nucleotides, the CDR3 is TGTGCCAGCAAGGGAGGTGGCCAAGAGACCCAGTACTTC. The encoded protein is CASKGGGQETQYF.